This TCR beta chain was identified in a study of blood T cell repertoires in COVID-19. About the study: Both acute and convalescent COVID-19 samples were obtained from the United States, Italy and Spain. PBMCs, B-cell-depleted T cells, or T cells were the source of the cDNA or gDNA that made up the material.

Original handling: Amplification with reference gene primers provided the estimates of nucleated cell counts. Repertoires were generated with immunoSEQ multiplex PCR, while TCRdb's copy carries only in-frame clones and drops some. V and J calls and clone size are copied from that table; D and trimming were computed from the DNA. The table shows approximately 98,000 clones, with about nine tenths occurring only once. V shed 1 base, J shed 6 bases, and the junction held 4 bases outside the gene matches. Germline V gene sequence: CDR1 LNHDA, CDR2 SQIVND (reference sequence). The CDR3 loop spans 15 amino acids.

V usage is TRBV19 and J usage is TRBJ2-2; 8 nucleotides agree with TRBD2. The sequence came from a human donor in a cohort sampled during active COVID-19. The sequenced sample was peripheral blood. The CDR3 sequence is CASSIGGSGAGELFF. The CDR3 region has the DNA TGTGCCAGTAGTATAGGTGGTAGCGGGGCCGGGGAGCTGTTTTTT.